This T cell receptor (beta chain) was observed in a study of T cells in localized non-small cell lung cancer. The germline CDR1 and CDR2 sequences are SGHAT and FQNNGV. The ends were cut back, 2 bases at V and 4 bases at J, with 19 bases in the middle. CDR3 length: 17 residues. Study-level results: The greatest T cell clonality was found in uninvolved adjacent lung (higher than in tumor). Longer overall survival was associated with a higher density of T cells in the blood. Sequencing was restricted to one tumor region; therefore, heterogeneity remains possible.

Profiled with immunoSEQ multiplex PCR; TCRdb holds only in-frame clones, not every one. This table holds roughly 64,000 clones, approximately 80% found once. With regard to this clone: The antigen remains unidentified.

The V and J genes are TRBV11-2 and TRBJ2-3; unclear D gene. The clonotype comes from a man aged 40-75 years with stage II lung adenocarcinoma. The specimen comprised PBMCs, sampled before any cancer treatment. The CDR3 is CASSLQVWRTSADTQYF. CDR3 DNA sequence: TGTGCCAGCAGCTTACAGGTGTGGCGGACGTCCGCAGATACGCAGTATTTT.